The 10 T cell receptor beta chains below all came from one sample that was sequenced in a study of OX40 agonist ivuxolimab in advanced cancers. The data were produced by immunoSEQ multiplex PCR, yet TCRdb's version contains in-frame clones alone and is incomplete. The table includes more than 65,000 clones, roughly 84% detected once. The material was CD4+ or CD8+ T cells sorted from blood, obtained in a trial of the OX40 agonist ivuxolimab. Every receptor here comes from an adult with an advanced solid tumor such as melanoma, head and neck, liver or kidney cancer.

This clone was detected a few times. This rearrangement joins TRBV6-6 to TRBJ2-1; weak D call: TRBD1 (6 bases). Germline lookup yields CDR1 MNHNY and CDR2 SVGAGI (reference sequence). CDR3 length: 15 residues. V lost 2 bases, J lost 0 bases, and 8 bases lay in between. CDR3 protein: CASSYRGSSYNEQFF. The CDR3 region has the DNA TGTGCCAGCAGTTACAGGGGGAGCTCCTACAATGAGCAGTTCTTC.

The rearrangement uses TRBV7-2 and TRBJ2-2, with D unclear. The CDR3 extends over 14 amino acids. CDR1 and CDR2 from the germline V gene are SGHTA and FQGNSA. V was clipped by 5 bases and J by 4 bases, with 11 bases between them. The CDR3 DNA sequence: TGTGCCAGCAGCCAAGACTTCTTCACCGGGGAGCTGTTTTTT. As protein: CASSQDFFTGELFF.

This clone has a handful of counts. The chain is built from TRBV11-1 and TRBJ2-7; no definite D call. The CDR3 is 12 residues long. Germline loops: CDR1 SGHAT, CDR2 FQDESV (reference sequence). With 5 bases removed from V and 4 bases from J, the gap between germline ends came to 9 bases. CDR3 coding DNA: TGTGCCAGCAGCCCACAGCCTTACGAGCAGTACTTC. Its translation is CASSPQPYEQYF.

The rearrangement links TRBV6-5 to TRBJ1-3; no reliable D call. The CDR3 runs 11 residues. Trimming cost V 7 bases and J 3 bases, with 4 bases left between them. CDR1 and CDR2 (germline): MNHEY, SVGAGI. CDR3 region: CASTGGNTIYF. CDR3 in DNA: TGTGCCAGCACTGGTGGAAACACCATATATTTT.

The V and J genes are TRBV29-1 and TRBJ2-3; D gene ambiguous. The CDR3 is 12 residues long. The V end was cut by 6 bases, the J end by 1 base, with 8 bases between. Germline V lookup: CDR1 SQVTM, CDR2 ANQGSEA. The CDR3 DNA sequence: TGCAGCGTGCGGCCCGGCACAGATACGCAGTATTTT. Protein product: CSVRPGTDTQYF.

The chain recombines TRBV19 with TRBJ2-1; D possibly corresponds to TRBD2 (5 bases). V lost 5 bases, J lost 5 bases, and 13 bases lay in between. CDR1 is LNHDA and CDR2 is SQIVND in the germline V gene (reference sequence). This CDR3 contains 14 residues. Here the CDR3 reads CASSSEGTHNEQFF. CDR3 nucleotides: TGTGCCAGTAGTTCAGAGGGTACACACAATGAGCAGTTCTTC.

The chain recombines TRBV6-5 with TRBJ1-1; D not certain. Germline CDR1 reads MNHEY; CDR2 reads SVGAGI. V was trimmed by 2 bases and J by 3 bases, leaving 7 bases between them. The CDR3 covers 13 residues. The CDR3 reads CASSYGRDTEAFF. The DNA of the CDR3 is TGTGCCAGCAGTTACGGGAGGGACACTGAAGCTTTCTTT.

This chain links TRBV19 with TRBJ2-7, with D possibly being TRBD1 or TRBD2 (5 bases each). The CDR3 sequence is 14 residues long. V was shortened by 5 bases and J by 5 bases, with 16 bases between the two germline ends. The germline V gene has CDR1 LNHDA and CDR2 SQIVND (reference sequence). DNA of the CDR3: TGTGCCAGTAGTCAACTTATGAGGGGTAACGAGCAGTACTTC. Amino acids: CASSQLMRGNEQYF.

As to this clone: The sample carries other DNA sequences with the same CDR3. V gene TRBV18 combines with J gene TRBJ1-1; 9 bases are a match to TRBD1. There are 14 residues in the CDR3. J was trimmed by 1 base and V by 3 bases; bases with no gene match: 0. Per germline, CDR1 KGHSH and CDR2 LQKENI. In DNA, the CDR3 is TGTGCCAGCTCACCGGGACAGGGGAACACTGAAGCTTTCTTT. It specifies CASSPGQGNTEAFF.

DNA of the CDR3: TGTGCCAGCAGCCAAAAGGGACAAAACTACGAGCAGTACTTC. The encoded protein is CASSQKGQNYEQYF. The V gene is TRBV7-8, the J gene TRBJ2-7; perhaps TRBD1 as D (6 bases). The V gene lost 5 bases and the J gene lost 3 bases, with 14 bases spanning the gap. The CDR3 contains 14 residues. CDR1 is SGHVS, CDR2 FQNEAQ, per germline.